The 15 T cell receptor beta chains listed next were all sequenced from one sample in a study of blood T cell repertoires in COVID-19. Assay used: immunoSEQ multiplex PCR; TCRdb lists only in-frame clones, some missing. The sample consists of about 220,000 clones, around 83% of them appearing once. The specimen sequenced was PBMCs or T cells enriched from blood (not recorded which). The receptor source for this set is a woman in her forties who had recovered from COVID-19.

The chain links TRBV19 to TRBJ1-5, with a weak D call TRBD1 (6 bases). Trimming cost V 2 bases and J 6 bases, with 26 bases left between them. The CDR3 covers 19 residues. Germline CDR1 LNHDA, CDR2 SQIVND (reference sequence). The CDR3 DNA is TGTGCCAGTAGTATATCTTTGGGACGGGGGGGCTCGATTCCTCAGCCCCAGCATTTT. Translated: CASSISLGRGGSIPQPQHF.

This rearrangement joins TRBV28 to TRBJ1-1; 10 bases are a match to TRBD1. CDR1 MDHEN and CDR2 SYDVKM come from the germline V gene. The J segment lost 10 bases and the V segment lost 6 bases, leaving 11 bases of the junction unmatched. CDR3 length: 14 residues. DNA of the CDR3: TGTGCCAGCAGCACTCCGGGACAGGGGCTGGGAGCTTTCTTT. It yields the protein CASSTPGQGLGAFF.

The rearrangement links TRBV2 to TRBJ2-1; maybe TRBD1 (5 bases). The V end was cut by 6 bases, the J end by 9 bases, with 9 bases between. Looked up from germline, CDR1 is SNHLY and CDR2 is FYNNEI. The CDR3 runs to 11 residues. CDR3 protein: CASRGPGEQFF. The CDR3 DNA follows: TGTGCCAGCAGGGGGCCGGGTGAGCAGTTCTTC.

CDR3 loop: CASSRGTGNTDTQYF. The CDR3 DNA is TGTGCCAGCAGTCGAGGGACAGGGAACACAGATACGCAGTATTTT. The chain recombines TRBV6-5 with TRBJ2-3, with 9 nucleotides matching TRBD1. Trimming cost V 5 bases and J 2 bases; bases outside gene matches: 5. The CDR3 consists of 15 residues. Germline CDR1 is MNHEY and CDR2 is SVGAGI.

The chain recombines TRBV28 with TRBJ2-1; D remains ambiguous. Germline CDR1 MDHEN, CDR2 SYDVKM. This CDR3 is built from 13 residues. Trimming stripped 3 bases from V and 1 base from J, with 4 bases between. The CDR3 loop is CASSFGSYNEQFF. Here the CDR3 DNA reads TGTGCCAGCAGTTTCGGGTCCTACAATGAGCAGTTCTTC.

The V and J genes are TRBV2 and TRBJ2-3, with TRBD2 identical over 11 bases. The CDR3 has 15 residues. V shed 5 bases and J 4 bases; nucleotides not matched to a gene: 5. CDR1 and CDR2 (germline): SNHLY, FYNNEI. DNA of the CDR3: TGTGCCAGCAGTCTACTAGCGGGAGTGGCAGATACGCAGTATTTT. Protein: CASSLLAGVADTQYF.

For the CDR3, the DNA is TGCAGCGTTGGGGACACCCGAGGGGAGCTGTTTTTT. Encoded protein: CSVGDTRGELFF. This rearrangement joins TRBV29-1 to TRBJ2-2; possibly TRBD1 for D (6 bases). Germline V gene sequence: CDR1 SQVTM, CDR2 ANQGSEA. This CDR3 comprises 12 residues. Trimming pared 4 bases from V and 8 bases from J, leaving 11 bases between.

The chain carries TRBV3-1 (or the pseudogene TRBV3-2) and TRBJ2-3, with 16 bases lining up with TRBD2. The CDR3 is made up of 16 amino acids. Germline V CDR1 and CDR2: LGHDT, YNNKEL (reference sequence). After removal of 2 bases from V and 8 bases from J, the junction contained 4 bases not matched to a gene. CDR3 protein: CASSQQGLAGGGTQYF. In DNA form, the CDR3 reads TGTGCCAGCAGCCAACAGGGACTAGCGGGAGGGGGTACGCAGTATTTT.

The rearrangement uses TRBV29-1 and TRBJ1-2, with D possibly matching TRBD1 (5 bases). The CDR3 spans 11 residues. V was cut by 8 bases and J by 6 bases, with 13 bases left in between. Germline assignment: CDR1 SQVTM and CDR2 ANQGSEA. For the CDR3, the DNA is TGCAGCACAATCGGAGGGGATGGCTACACCTTC. Protein product: CSTIGGDGYTF.

The gene calls are TRBV10-3 and TRBJ2-1, with D perhaps given as TRBD1 or TRBD2 (11 bases each). Germline CDR1 reads ENHRY; CDR2 reads SYGVKD. Trimming pared 2 bases from V and 2 bases from J, leaving 28 bases between. The CDR3 runs 21 residues. The CDR3: CAISEPRDRGSGLAAYNEQFF. In nucleotides, the CDR3 is TGTGCCATCAGTGAGCCGAGGGACAGGGGGTCGGGACTAGCGGCCTACAATGAGCAGTTCTTC.

CDR3 loop: CASRNGGSTDTQYF. The CDR3 bases are TGCGCCAGCAGAAACGGGGGTAGCACAGATACGCAGTATTTT. This chain links TRBV5-1 with TRBJ2-3; tentatively, D is TRBD2 (6 bases). CDR1 SGHRS and CDR2 YFSETQ come from the germline V gene. CDR3 length: 14 residues. V was pared by 5 bases and J by 0 bases, with 10 bases between.

The chain couples TRBV2 to TRBJ2-7; perhaps TRBD1 as D (5 bases). The V end lost 0 bases, the J end lost 0 bases, and 9 bases lay between the germline ends. The CDR3 extends over 15 amino acids. Germline V gene lookup returns CDR1 SNHLY and CDR2 FYNNEI. DNA for the CDR3: TGTGCCAGCAGTGAAGCGCTCGACAGCTCCTACGAGCAGTACGTC. Protein sequence: CASSEALDSSYEQYV.

There are a few counts of this clone. The gene calls are TRBV18 and TRBJ2-3, with 7 bases identical to TRBD2. J was trimmed by 2 bases and V by 1 base; bases with no gene match: 6. CDR1 and CDR2 from the germline V gene are KGHSH and LQKENI. The CDR3 is made up of 16 amino acids. The CDR3 is CASSPLRSGTTDTQYF. The CDR3 DNA follows: TGTGCCAGCTCACCACTCCGCAGCGGGACCACAGATACGCAGTATTTT.

The chain combines TRBV30 with TRBJ1-2; a possible D gene is TRBD1 (5 bases). V lost 3 bases, J lost 2 bases, and 10 bases lay in between. The CDR3 has 13 amino acids. The V gene's germline CDR1 is GTSNPN and CDR2 SVGIG (reference sequence). Here the CDR3 DNA reads TGTGCCTGGAGCCGTGACAGCAACTATGGCTACACCTTC. This gives the protein CAWSRDSNYGYTF.

V gene TRBV30 combines with J gene TRBJ1-2; possibly TRBD1 for D (6 bases). CDR1 GTSNPN and CDR2 SVGIG come from the germline V gene (reference sequence). CDR3 length: 13 amino acids. Between the trimmed V and J ends, which lost 0 bases and 4 bases, there was a span of 9 bases. CDR3 in DNA: TGTGCCTGGAGTGTACAGGGTCTCTATGGCTACACCTTC. Translation: CAWSVQGLYGYTF.